These T cell receptor beta chains were read from a single sample in a study of CD8 T cells in Susac syndrome. TCRdb redid the calling of the immunoSEQ multiplex PCR reads with MiXCR, one entry per CDR3 protein. The table has about 160,000 distinct CDR3 sequences, 94% seen once. The sample consisted of CD4+ T cells from PBMCs. Receptors originate from a human donor with multiple sclerosis. The CDR3 runs from the conserved cysteine through the conserved F or W. A D gene is named only where the DNA matches it firmly. Clone size, where shown, is once, few, many, or a class for clones that have expanded.

j_gene: TRBJ2-2; d_gene: NA; v_gene: TRBV29-1; abundance: NA; CDR3nt: TGCAGCGGGGCAGGGGATTGGGAGGGGAACACCGGGGAGCTGTTTTTT; CDR3aa: CSGAGDWEGNTGELFF
j_gene: TRBJ2-7; d_gene: NA; v_gene: TRBV29-1; abundance: NA; CDR3nt: TGCAGCGCGTACAGCTCCGGGGGCATAGCGGCGGGGCAGTACTTC; CDR3aa: CSAYSSGGIAAGQYF
j_gene: TRBJ2-7; d_gene: TRBD1; v_gene: TRBV20-1; abundance: NA; CDR3nt: TGCAGTGCTAGGGGACAGTATTCCTACGAGCAGTACTTC; CDR3aa: CSARGQYSYEQYF
j_gene: TRBJ2-2; d_gene: TRBD2; v_gene: TRBV2; abundance: NA; CDR3nt: TGTGCCAGCAAGCCTCCAAGCGGGAGGGCTTGGGAGCTGTTTTTT; CDR3aa: CASKPPSGRAWELFF
j_gene: TRBJ2-1; d_gene: TRBD2; v_gene: TRBV29-1; abundance: NA; CDR3nt: TGCAGCGTTTCCGGGACTAGCGGGCGTAGCTCCTACAATGAGCAGTTCTTC; CDR3aa: CSVSGTSGRSSYNEQFF
j_gene: TRBJ1-5; d_gene: NA; v_gene: TRBV4-1; abundance: NA; CDR3nt: TGCGCCAGCAGCCAAGCTGGGCAAAGCAATCAGCCCCAGCATTTT; CDR3aa: CASSQAGQSNQPQHF
j_gene: TRBJ1-2; d_gene: NA; v_gene: TRBV29-1; abundance: once; CDR3nt: TGCAGCGTTGAAGACAGGACAGATGGCTACACCTTC; CDR3aa: CSVEDRTDGYTF
j_gene: TRBJ2-5; d_gene: NA; v_gene: TRBV10-2; abundance: NA; CDR3nt: TGCGCCAGCAGTTTCGCAGGGCGAGGAGAGACCCAGTACTTC; CDR3aa: CASSFAGRGETQYF
j_gene: TRBJ1-1; d_gene: NA; v_gene: TRBV30; abundance: once; CDR3nt: TGTGCCTGGAACCCCAGGGTCGACACTGAAGCTTTCTTT; CDR3aa: CAWNPRVDTEAFF
j_gene: TRBJ1-1; d_gene: TRBD1; v_gene: TRBV5-4; abundance: NA; CDR3nt: TGTGCCAGCAGCCGACAGGGGATTGAAGCTTTCTTT; CDR3aa: CASSRQGIEAFF
j_gene: TRBJ2-1; d_gene: TRBD1; v_gene: TRBV7-2; abundance: NA; CDR3nt: TGTGCCAGCAGCTTGGGACAGGGAACCTACAATGAGCAGTTCTTC; CDR3aa: CASSLGQGTYNEQFF
j_gene: TRBJ2-6; d_gene: NA; v_gene: TRBV4-3; abundance: NA; CDR3nt: TGCGCCAGCAGCAGGGGACCGGACTCTGGGGCCAACGTCCTGACTTTC; CDR3aa: CASSRGPDSGANVLTF
j_gene: TRBJ2-7; d_gene: NA; v_gene: TRBV12-5; abundance: NA; CDR3nt: TGTGCTAGTGGTCTCAACCCCTCGACCCGAGCCTACGAGCAGTACTTC; CDR3aa: CASGLNPSTRAYEQYF
j_gene: TRBJ2-5; d_gene: TRBD1; v_gene: TRBV10-3; abundance: NA; CDR3nt: TGTGCCATCGGTGGGACAGCCCAAGAGACCCAGTACTTC; CDR3aa: CAIGGTAQETQYF
j_gene: TRBJ1-2; d_gene: TRBD1; v_gene: TRBV5-1; abundance: NA; CDR3nt: TGCGCCAGCAGCTTGGGGGGACAGGGCCCGGCGGGCTACACCTTC; CDR3aa: CASSLGGQGPAGYTF
j_gene: TRBJ1-2; d_gene: TRBD1; v_gene: TRBV6-5; abundance: NA; CDR3nt: TGTGCCAGCAGTTCCGGGACAGGGGTCGGCTATGGCTACACCTTC; CDR3aa: CASSSGTGVGYGYTF
j_gene: TRBJ1-1; d_gene: NA; v_gene: TRBV7-9; abundance: NA; CDR3nt: TGTGCCAGCAGCTTATCTGAGGGGATTGAAGCTTTCTTT; CDR3aa: CASSLSEGIEAFF
j_gene: TRBJ1-2; d_gene: NA; v_gene: TRBV7-9; abundance: NA; CDR3nt: TGTGCCAGCAGCTTACCGACCGCCGGTGGCTACACCTTC; CDR3aa: CASSLPTAGGYTF
j_gene: TRBJ1-5; d_gene: TRBD1; v_gene: TRBV3-1; abundance: NA; CDR3nt: TGTGCCAGCAGCCGAACAGGGGAGGGCAATCAGCCCCAGCATTTT; CDR3aa: CASSRTGEGNQPQHF
j_gene: TRBJ1-5; d_gene: NA; v_gene: TRBV4-1; abundance: NA; CDR3nt: TGCGCCAGCAGCCAAGCCTCAGTGAATCAGCCCCAGCATTTT; CDR3aa: CASSQASVNQPQHF
j_gene: TRBJ2-5; d_gene: NA; v_gene: TRBV29-1; abundance: NA; CDR3nt: TGCAGCGTATGGGAGGGACACAGGGAGACCCAGTACTTC; CDR3aa: CSVWEGHRETQYF
j_gene: TRBJ1-5; d_gene: TRBD1; v_gene: TRBV6-5; abundance: NA; CDR3nt: TGTGCCAGCAGTTGGGGGACAGGGGTTCAGCCCCAGCATTTT; CDR3aa: CASSWGTGVQPQHF
j_gene: TRBJ2-1; d_gene: TRBD1; v_gene: TRBV29-1; abundance: NA; CDR3nt: TGCAGCGTCGACAGGGCCCCTGGGGATGAGCAGTTCTTC; CDR3aa: CSVDRAPGDEQFF
j_gene: TRBJ2-1; d_gene: TRBD2; v_gene: TRBV20-1; abundance: NA; CDR3nt: TGCAGTGCTAGAGTCGGTAGCGGGGGAGGGCCCCGCTCCTACAATGAGCAGTTCTTC; CDR3aa: CSARVGSGGGPRSYNEQFF
j_gene: TRBJ1-2; d_gene: NA; v_gene: TRBV28; abundance: NA; CDR3nt: TGTGCCAGCAGGACCTCTGGAGGGGCTTGGGGCTACACCTTC; CDR3aa: CASRTSGGAWGYTF
j_gene: TRBJ2-5; d_gene: NA; v_gene: TRBV3-1; abundance: NA; CDR3nt: TGTGCCAGCAGCCAAGTCGTACAAGAGACCCAGTACTTC; CDR3aa: CASSQVVQETQYF
j_gene: TRBJ2-2; d_gene: NA; v_gene: TRBV5-1; abundance: once; CDR3nt: TGCGCCAGCAGCCCGACAGGAAGCACCGGGGAGCTGTTTTTT; CDR3aa: CASSPTGSTGELFF
j_gene: TRBJ2-7; d_gene: TRBD1; v_gene: TRBV10-3; abundance: NA; CDR3nt: TGTGCCATCAGTGAGTCGGGGACAGGGGTCGAGCAGTACTTC; CDR3aa: CAISESGTGVEQYF
j_gene: TRBJ2-3; d_gene: TRBD1; v_gene: TRBV7-3; abundance: NA; CDR3nt: TGTGCCAGCAGCTCGGGACAGGGGTACACAGATACGCAGTATTTT; CDR3aa: CASSSGQGYTDTQYF
j_gene: TRBJ2-1; d_gene: NA; v_gene: TRBV7-8; abundance: NA; CDR3nt: TGTGCCAGCAGCTTGCCCGCGAGCGATGAGCAGTTCTTC; CDR3aa: CASSLPASDEQFF
j_gene: TRBJ2-7; d_gene: NA; v_gene: TRBV5-1; abundance: NA; CDR3nt: TGCGCCAGCAGCTTGGAACAGGGCTACGAGCAGTACTTC; CDR3aa: CASSLEQGYEQYF
j_gene: TRBJ1-2; d_gene: NA; v_gene: TRBV4-2; abundance: NA; CDR3nt: TGTGCCAGCAGCCTAGGGGCGGGCCTCTATGGCTACACCTTC; CDR3aa: CASSLGAGLYGYTF
j_gene: TRBJ1-2; d_gene: NA; v_gene: TRBV2; abundance: NA; CDR3nt: TGTGCCAGCAGTACCGACAATAACTATGGCTACACCTTC; CDR3aa: CASSTDNNYGYTF
j_gene: TRBJ2-5; d_gene: NA; v_gene: TRBV19; abundance: few; CDR3nt: TGTGCCAGTAGTCGGGACTACCAAGAGACCCAGTACTTC; CDR3aa: CASSRDYQETQYF
j_gene: TRBJ2-3; d_gene: TRBD2; v_gene: TRBV10-3; abundance: NA; CDR3nt: TGTGCCATCCGCGAGGGCACGGGAGGGATGGGCACAGATACGCAGTATTTT; CDR3aa: CAIREGTGGMGTDTQYF
j_gene: TRBJ2-4; d_gene: NA; v_gene: TRBV3-1; abundance: NA; CDR3nt: TGTGCCAGCAGCCCCAGTCCCCCAAACATTCAGTACTTC; CDR3aa: CASSPSPPNIQYF
j_gene: TRBJ2-2; d_gene: TRBD2; v_gene: TRBV25-1; abundance: NA; CDR3nt: TGTGCCAGCAAGCGGGAGGGGACGGCCGGGGAGCTGTTTTTT; CDR3aa: CASKREGTAGELFF
j_gene: TRBJ2-3; d_gene: NA; v_gene: TRBV28; abundance: NA; CDR3nt: TGTGCCAGCAGTGCGAATAGAGATACGCAGTATTTT; CDR3aa: CASSANRDTQYF
j_gene: TRBJ1-4; d_gene: TRBD1; v_gene: TRBV7-2; abundance: NA; CDR3nt: TGTGCCAGCAGCTTAGCCCGGGGACAGGGAACGGAAAAACTGTTTTTT; CDR3aa: CASSLARGQGTEKLFF
j_gene: TRBJ2-4; d_gene: NA; v_gene: TRBV11-2; abundance: NA; CDR3nt: TGTGCCAGCAGCTTGGAGCCCGTGGTCGGGAACATTCAGTACTTC; CDR3aa: CASSLEPVVGNIQYF